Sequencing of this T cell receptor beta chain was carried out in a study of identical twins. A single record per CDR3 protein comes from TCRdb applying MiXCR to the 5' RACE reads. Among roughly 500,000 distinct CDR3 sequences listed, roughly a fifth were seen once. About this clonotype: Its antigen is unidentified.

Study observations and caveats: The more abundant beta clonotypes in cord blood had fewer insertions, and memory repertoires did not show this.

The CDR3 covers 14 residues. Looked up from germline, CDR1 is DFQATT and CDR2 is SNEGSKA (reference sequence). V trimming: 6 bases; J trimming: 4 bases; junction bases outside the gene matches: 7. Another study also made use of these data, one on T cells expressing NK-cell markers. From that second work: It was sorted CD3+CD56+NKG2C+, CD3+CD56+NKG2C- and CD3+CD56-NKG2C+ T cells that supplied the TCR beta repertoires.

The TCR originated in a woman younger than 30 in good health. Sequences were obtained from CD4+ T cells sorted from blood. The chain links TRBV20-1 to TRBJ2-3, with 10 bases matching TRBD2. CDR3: CSALDLAGADTQYF. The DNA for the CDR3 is TGCAGTGCCCTGGACCTAGCGGGAGCAGATACGCAGTATTTT.